What follows are 15 T cell receptor beta chains derived from one specimen sequenced in a study of blood T cell repertoires in COVID-19. Using immunoSEQ multiplex PCR, the repertoire was profiled, and TCRdb retains in-frame clones only, with some absent. The sample consists of tens of thousands of clones, around three quarters of them appearing once. The source material was peripheral blood. Receptor source: a man in his sixties with active or convalescent COVID-19.

J is TRBJ2-2 and V is TRBV5-1, with a tentative D call TRBD2 (5 bases). V was shortened by 4 bases and J by 5 bases, with 12 bases between the two germline ends. The CDR3 spans 14 residues. Germline V gene data show CDR1 as SGHRS and CDR2 as YFSETQ. The CDR3 DNA reads TGCGCCAGCAGCCCCTACAGCGGTACCGGGGAGCTGTTTTTT. This gives the protein CASSPYSGTGELFF.

The chain joins TRBV9 to TRBJ1-2; TRBD1 matches at 8 bases. Losses at the gene ends were 3 bases for V and 6 bases for J; bases not matched to a gene: 13. CDR3 size: 16 residues. Germline V gene sequence: CDR1 SGDLS, CDR2 YYNGEE. CDR3 DNA sequence: TGTGCCAGCAGCGCCGGACAGGGAACGACTTTCCATGGCTACACCTTC. It specifies CASSAGQGTTFHGYTF.

With respect to this clone: Other DNA sequences within the sample encode an identical CDR3. The chain employs TRBV28 and TRBJ2-3, with 8 positions matching TRBD2. This CDR3 comprises 15 residues. Looked up from germline, CDR1 is MDHEN and CDR2 is SYDVKM. V was pared by 3 bases and J by 3 bases, with 5 bases of the junction left unmatched. The CDR3 reads CASSLRGGGTDTQYF. In nucleotides, the CDR3 is TGTGCCAGCAGTTTGAGGGGCGGGGGGACAGATACGCAGTATTTT. The whole variable domain, remainder taken from reference TRBV28 and TRBJ2-3, is DVKVTQSSRYLVKRTGEKVFLECVQDMDHENMFWYRQDPGLGLRLIYFSYDVKMKEKGDIPEGYSVSREKKERFSLILESASTNQTSMYLCASSLRGGGTDTQYFGPGTRLTVL.

The chain employs TRBV27 and TRBJ1-6; a possible D gene is TRBD1 (6 bases). Germline lookup yields CDR1 MNHEY and CDR2 SMNVEV (reference sequence). This CDR3 spans 16 amino acids. The V end was cut by 3 bases, the J end by 2 bases, with 11 bases between. CDR3 bases: TGTGCCAGCAGTTTTTACAGGGCCCCCTATAATTCACCCCTCCACTTT. It encodes CASSFYRAPYNSPLHF.

The chain carries TRBV14 and TRBJ1-1, with 8 bases lining up with TRBD1. The V gene's germline CDR1 is SGHDN and CDR2 FVKESK. V trimming: 4 bases; J trimming: 3 bases; junction bases outside the gene matches: 4. The length of the CDR3 is 14 residues. The CDR3 region is CASSPTGVDTEAFF. In DNA form, the CDR3 reads TGTGCCAGCAGCCCGACAGGGGTAGACACTGAAGCTTTCTTT.

This chain connects TRBV5-5 to TRBJ2-1; 8 bases map to TRBD1. Germline CDR1 SGHKS, CDR2 YYEKEE (reference sequence). Losses at the gene ends were 4 bases for V and 9 bases for J; bases not matched to a gene: 12. This CDR3 has 15 amino acids. The CDR3 nucleotides read TGTGCCAGCAGCACACCCCACGGACAGGGTGGTGAGCAGTTCTTC. Translating it yields CASSTPHGQGGEQFF.

The V and J genes are TRBV3-1 (or the pseudogene TRBV3-2) and TRBJ1-6; D unresolved. Trimming took 8 bases from V and 6 from J, leaving 14 bases between them. The CDR3 covers 14 residues. In germline, CDR1 is LGHDT, CDR2 YNNKEL (reference sequence). CDR3 DNA: TGTGCCAGCTCCGAGCGCGTTTTTAATTCACCCCTCCACTTT. As protein: CASSERVFNSPLHF.

The sample holds a few counts of this clone. V and J are TRBV27 and TRBJ2-2; D perhaps matches TRBD1 (5 bases). This CDR3 region has 17 residues. Germline V gene sequence: CDR1 MNHEY, CDR2 SMNVEV (reference sequence). Trimming cost V 0 bases and J 4 bases, with 15 bases left between them. CDR3 protein: CASSLSISWGTTGELFF. The CDR3 DNA follows: TGTGCCAGCAGTTTATCGATAAGCTGGGGCACCACCGGGGAGCTGTTTTTT.

This rearrangement joins TRBV28 to TRBJ1-2; maybe TRBD1 (6 bases). Trimming took 8 bases from V and 7 from J, leaving 20 bases between them. The CDR3 runs to 14 residues. Germline V gene data show CDR1 as MDHEN and CDR2 as SYDVKM. CDR3 loop: CASLVQGSISGYTF. The CDR3 region has the DNA TGTGCCAGCCTTGTCCAGGGGTCTATTAGTGGCTACACCTTC.

The DNA for the CDR3 is TGTGCCAGCAGCCGGTGGGACAGGGACGATGGCTACACCTTC. Amino acid sequence: CASSRWDRDDGYTF. The rearrangement links TRBV5-4 to TRBJ1-2, with TRBD1 identical over 9 bases. The V gene's germline CDR1 is SGHNT and CDR2 YYREEE (reference sequence). The CDR3 runs 14 residues. J lost 6 bases, V lost 4 bases, and 7 bases had no gene match.

V is TRBV6-5 and J is TRBJ2-3, with 12 bases lining up with TRBD1. The germline V gene encodes CDR1 MNHEY and CDR2 SVGAGI. Losses at the gene ends were 6 bases for V and 6 bases for J; bases not matched to a gene: 7. CDR3 length: 15 amino acids. The CDR3 DNA follows: TGTGCCAGCAGCAGCCGGGACAGGGGGCGGGATACGCAGTATTTT. Translated: CASSSRDRGRDTQYF.

This chain uses TRBV10-2 with TRBJ2-5; 10 bases are a match to TRBD2. The length of the CDR3 is 14 residues. Germline V CDR1 and CDR2: WSHSY, SAAADI. The junction had 7 bases not matched to a gene; V was cut back by 7 bases and J by 5 bases. The CDR3: CASNEAGGQETQYF. The CDR3 region has the DNA TGCGCCAGCAACGAAGCGGGGGGGCAGGAGACCCAGTACTTC.

This clone was counted only a few times. The chain recombines TRBV29-1 with TRBJ2-7; possible D gene TRBD2, 5 bases. CDR1 SQVTM and CDR2 ANQGSEA come from the germline V gene. The germline V and J ends were trimmed by 6 bases and 4 bases, with 19 bases remaining between them. The CDR3 spans 14 residues. CDR3 sequence: CSVQSGIAPYEQYF. The CDR3 DNA is TGCAGCGTCCAATCCGGGATCGCACCTTACGAGCAGTACTTC.

The rearrangement joins TRBV3-1 (or the pseudogene TRBV3-2) to TRBJ2-3, with 8 bases lining up with TRBD2. With V trimmed by 3 bases and J by 2 bases, 10 bases remained unmatched. The CDR3 runs to 17 residues. CDR1 is LGHDT, CDR2 YNNKEL, per germline (reference sequence). Here the CDR3 DNA reads TGTGCCAGCAGCCATCTCTCGGGACTAGTCCCCACAGATACGCAGTATTTT. Translating it yields CASSHLSGLVPTDTQYF.

This chain connects TRBV27 to TRBJ2-7; D is perhaps TRBD1 (5 bases). The CDR3 spans 12 residues. From germline, CDR1 is MNHEY and CDR2 SMNVEV (reference sequence). Deletions cut 8 bases from V and 3 bases from J, with 11 bases between. The CDR3 region is CASSKGIYEQYF. CDR3 nucleotides: TGTGCCAGCTCAAAGGGGATCTACGAGCAGTACTTC.